These T cell receptor beta chains were read from a single sample in a study of shared clonotypes between healthy human individuals. Repertoires were generated with immunoSEQ multiplex PCR, while TCRdb's copy carries only in-frame clones and drops some. Here the sample spans millions of clones, more than 85% being singletons. The sequencing input was naive CD4+ T cells from PBMCs. The source of these receptors is a man between 18 and 35 years old in good health. Some clones in this sample may be carry-over from other donors' samples. CDR3s include the opening cysteine and the closing phenylalanine or tryptophan. Each record gives: D gene, J gene, clone size, V gene, CDR3 DNA, CDR3 protein. The D gene is left open where the match is weak. The listing skips clone size in some rows; elsewhere it reads once, few, many or a size class.

D gene: TRBD1
J gene: TRBJ1-1
clone size: NA
V gene: TRBV2
CDR3 DNA: TGTGCCAGCAGCCCCGGGACAGGGGGGAACACTGAAGCTTTCTTT
CDR3 protein: CASSPGTGGNTEAFF

D gene: NA
J gene: TRBJ2-1
clone size: NA
V gene: TRBV6-1
CDR3 DNA: TGTGCCACCCGGAGCTCCTACAATGAGCAGTTCTTC
CDR3 protein: CATRSSYNEQFF

D gene: TRBD1
J gene: TRBJ1-2
clone size: NA
V gene: TRBV28
CDR3 DNA: TGTGCCAGCACAGAAACAGGGGGTGGCTACACCTTC
CDR3 protein: CASTETGGGYTF

D gene: NA
J gene: TRBJ1-2
clone size: NA
V gene: TRBV6-1
CDR3 DNA: TGTGCCAGCAGTGCCAGACGGGCCGCCAACTATGGCTACACCTTC
CDR3 protein: CASSARRAANYGYTF

D gene: TRBD1
J gene: TRBJ2-1
clone size: NA
V gene: TRBV5-5
CDR3 DNA: TGTGCCAGCAGCTTGCCAGGGGGCGCCCACAATGAGCAGTTCTTC
CDR3 protein: CASSLPGGAHNEQFF

D gene: NA
J gene: TRBJ1-2
clone size: NA
V gene: TRBV7-2
CDR3 DNA: TGTGCCAGCAGCTTTAAGACCCCGGCAGCTAACTATGGCTACACCTTC
CDR3 protein: CASSFKTPAANYGYTF

D gene: NA
J gene: TRBJ2-3
clone size: once
V gene: TRBV28
CDR3 DNA: TGTGCCAGCACCCCCGCCGGAGAAGGGGCAGATACGCAGTATTTT
CDR3 protein: CASTPAGEGADTQYF

D gene: NA
J gene: TRBJ2-1
clone size: NA
V gene: TRBV2
CDR3 DNA: TGTGCCAGCAGTGAGTTGGCTAGCGCCCTAGATGAGCAGTTCTTC
CDR3 protein: CASSELASALDEQFF

D gene: NA
J gene: TRBJ2-4
clone size: NA
V gene: TRBV4-2
CDR3 DNA: TGTGCCAGCAGCCAAGACTGGGATTTAGCCAAAAACATTCAGTACTTC
CDR3 protein: CASSQDWDLAKNIQYF

D gene: TRBD1
J gene: TRBJ1-5
clone size: NA
V gene: TRBV28
CDR3 DNA: TGTGCCAGCAGTTATCAGGGGGCTCATCAGCCCCAGCATTTT
CDR3 protein: CASSYQGAHQPQHF

D gene: TRBD2
J gene: TRBJ2-1
clone size: NA
V gene: TRBV6-1
CDR3 DNA: TGTGCCAGCAGTGAAGGGGCGGGAGGGCCTAGTGAGCAGTTCTTC
CDR3 protein: CASSEGAGGPSEQFF

D gene: NA
J gene: TRBJ2-2
clone size: NA
V gene: TRBV28
CDR3 DNA: TGTGCCAGCAGTTTTCACAGGCAAAACACCGGGGAGCTGTTTTTT
CDR3 protein: CASSFHRQNTGELFF

D gene: TRBD1
J gene: TRBJ1-1
clone size: NA
V gene: TRBV5-8
CDR3 DNA: TGTGCCAGCGCGACAGGGGCGTCCTCAATGAACACTGAAGCTTTCTTT
CDR3 protein: CASATGASSMNTEAFF

D gene: TRBD2
J gene: TRBJ2-4
clone size: NA
V gene: TRBV4-1
CDR3 DNA: TGCGCCAGCAGCCAAGGAAGGGCTAGCGGGCTAGCCAAAAACATTCAGTACTTC
CDR3 protein: CASSQGRASGLAKNIQYF

D gene: NA
J gene: TRBJ1-2
clone size: NA
V gene: TRBV4-3
CDR3 DNA: TGCGCCAGCAGCCAAGACGGGGGCAATGGCTACACCTTC
CDR3 protein: CASSQDGGNGYTF

D gene: NA
J gene: TRBJ1-1
clone size: NA
V gene: TRBV25-1
CDR3 DNA: TGTGCCAGCAGTGAAGTGGAGCGGGGGGGAAACACTGAAGCTTTCTTT
CDR3 protein: CASSEVERGGNTEAFF

D gene: NA
J gene: TRBJ1-5
clone size: NA
V gene: TRBV25-1
CDR3 DNA: TGTGCCAGCAGTGGAACAGGGCCCACCGAGTTCAATCAGCCCCAGCATTTT
CDR3 protein: CASSGTGPTEFNQPQHF